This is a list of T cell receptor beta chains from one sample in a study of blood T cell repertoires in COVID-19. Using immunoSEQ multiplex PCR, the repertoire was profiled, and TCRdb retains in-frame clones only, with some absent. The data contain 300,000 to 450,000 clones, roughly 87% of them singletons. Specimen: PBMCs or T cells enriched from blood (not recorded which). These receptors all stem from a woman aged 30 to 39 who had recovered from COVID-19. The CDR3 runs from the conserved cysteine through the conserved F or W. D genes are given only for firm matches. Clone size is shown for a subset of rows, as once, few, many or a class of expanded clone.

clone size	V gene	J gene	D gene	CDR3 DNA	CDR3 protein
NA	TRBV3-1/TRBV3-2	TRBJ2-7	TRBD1	TGTGCCAGCAGCCAAGCGGGGGACAGGAGGTACTTC	CASSQAGDRRYF
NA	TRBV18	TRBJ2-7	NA	TGTGCCAGCTCACCCCAGGCTCCAGGCGAGCAGTACTTC	CASSPQAPGEQYF
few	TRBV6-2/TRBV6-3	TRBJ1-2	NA	TGTGCCAGCAGTTACGTCGGGAGGCCTGGCTACACCTTC	CASSYVGRPGYTF
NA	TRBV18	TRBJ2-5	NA	TGTGCCAGCTCACCACCGGGACACAGGGAAGAGACCCAGTACTTC	CASSPPGHREETQYF
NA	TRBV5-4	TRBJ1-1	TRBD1	TGTGCCAGCAGCCCGGAGACAGGGAGAATGAACACTGAAGCTTTCTTT	CASSPETGRMNTEAFF
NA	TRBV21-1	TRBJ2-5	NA	TGTGCCAGCAGCAAGGGGAGAGAGACCCAGTACTTC	CASSKGRETQYF
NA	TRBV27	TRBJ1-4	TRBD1	TGTGCCACCCGGACAGGGCGAGACGAAAAACTGTTTTTT	CATRTGRDEKLFF
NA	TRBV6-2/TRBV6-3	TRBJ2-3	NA	TGTGCCAGCAGTTACGCCGAGGGGGGGCCGATGAGCACAGATACGCAGTATTTT	CASSYAEGGPMSTDTQYF
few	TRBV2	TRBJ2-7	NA	TGTGCCAGCAGTCGACAGGACTACGAGCAGTACTTC	CASSRQDYEQYF
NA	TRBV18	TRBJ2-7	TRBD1	TGTGCCACCCTTCAGACACAGGGGGCGACCGAGCAGTACTTC	CATLQTQGATEQYF
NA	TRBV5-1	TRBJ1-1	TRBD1	TGCGCCAGCAGCCCCGGGGACAGCGCGAACACTGAAGCTTTCTTT	CASSPGDSANTEAFF
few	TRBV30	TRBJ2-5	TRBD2	TGTGCCTGGAGCGCTAGCGGCCAAGAGACCCAGTACTTC	CAWSASGQETQYF
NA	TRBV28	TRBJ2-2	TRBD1	TGTGCCAGCAGTCCCCGGACAGGGGACGTCACCGGGGAGCTGTTTTTT	CASSPRTGDVTGELFF
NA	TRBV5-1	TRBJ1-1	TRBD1	TGCGCCAGCAGCCAGGGACAGACTGACACTGAAGCTTTCTTT	CASSQGQTDTEAFF
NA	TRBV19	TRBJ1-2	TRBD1	TGTGCCAGTAGTATCTTTAGGGACAGGGGTGTGTATGGCTACACCTTC	CASSIFRDRGVYGYTF
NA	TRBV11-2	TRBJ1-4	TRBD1	TGTGCCAGCAGCCGCGGGACAGGGCCTAATGAAAAACTGTTTTTT	CASSRGTGPNEKLFF
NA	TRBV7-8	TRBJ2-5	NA	TGTGCCAGCAGCACCTCCAGGGGCCCACAAGAGACCCAGTACTTC	CASSTSRGPQETQYF
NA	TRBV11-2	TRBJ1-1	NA	TGTGCCAGCAGCTTAGACGCGACAGCGAACACTGAAGCTTTCTTT	CASSLDATANTEAFF